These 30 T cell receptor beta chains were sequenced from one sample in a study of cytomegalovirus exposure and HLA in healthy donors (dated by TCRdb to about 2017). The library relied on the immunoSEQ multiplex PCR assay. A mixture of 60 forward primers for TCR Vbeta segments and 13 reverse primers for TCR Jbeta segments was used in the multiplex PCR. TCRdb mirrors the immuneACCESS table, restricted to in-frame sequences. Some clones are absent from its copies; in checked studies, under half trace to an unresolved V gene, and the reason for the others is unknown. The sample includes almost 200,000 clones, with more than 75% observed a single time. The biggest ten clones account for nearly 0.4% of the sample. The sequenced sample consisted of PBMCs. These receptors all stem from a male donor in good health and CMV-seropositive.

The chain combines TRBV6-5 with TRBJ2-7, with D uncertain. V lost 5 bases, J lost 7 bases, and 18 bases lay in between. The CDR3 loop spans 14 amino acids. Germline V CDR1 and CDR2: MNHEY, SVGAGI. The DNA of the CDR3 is TGTGCCAGCAGTACCCGTGGCTGGCAGGTTGAGCAGTACTTC. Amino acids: CASSTRGWQVEQYF.

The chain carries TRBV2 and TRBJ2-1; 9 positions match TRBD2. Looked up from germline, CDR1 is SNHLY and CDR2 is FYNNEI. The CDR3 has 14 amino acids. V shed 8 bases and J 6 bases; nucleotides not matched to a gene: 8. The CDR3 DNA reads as TGTGCCAGCGAATTAGCGGGAGCAAGCAATGAGCAGTTCTTC. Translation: CASELAGASNEQFF.

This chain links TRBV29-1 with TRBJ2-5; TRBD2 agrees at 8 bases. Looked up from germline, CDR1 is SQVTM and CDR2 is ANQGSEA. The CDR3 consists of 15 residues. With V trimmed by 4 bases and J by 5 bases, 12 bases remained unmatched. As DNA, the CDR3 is TGCAGCGTTGTAGACCCAAAACTAGCGGCGGAGACCCAGTACTTC. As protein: CSVVDPKLAAETQYF. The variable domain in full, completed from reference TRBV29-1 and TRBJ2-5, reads SAVISQKPSRDICQRGTSLTIQCQVDSQVTMMFWYRQQPGQSLTLIATANQGSEATYESGFVIDKFPISRPNLTFSTLTVSNMSPEDSSIYLCSVVDPKLAAETQYFGPGTRLLVL.

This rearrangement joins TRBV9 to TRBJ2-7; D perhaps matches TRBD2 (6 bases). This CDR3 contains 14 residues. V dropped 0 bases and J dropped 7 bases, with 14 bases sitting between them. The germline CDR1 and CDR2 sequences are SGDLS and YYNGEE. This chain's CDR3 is CASSVGGGAEEQYF. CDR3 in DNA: TGTGCCAGCAGCGTAGGGGGAGGCGCAGAAGAGCAGTACTTC.

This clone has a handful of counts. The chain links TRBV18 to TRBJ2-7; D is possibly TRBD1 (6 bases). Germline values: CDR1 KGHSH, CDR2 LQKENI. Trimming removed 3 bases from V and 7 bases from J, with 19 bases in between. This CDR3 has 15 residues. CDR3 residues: CASSPYRDTSGEQYF. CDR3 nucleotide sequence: TGTGCCAGCTCACCTTACCGGGACACCTCTGGGGAGCAGTACTTC.

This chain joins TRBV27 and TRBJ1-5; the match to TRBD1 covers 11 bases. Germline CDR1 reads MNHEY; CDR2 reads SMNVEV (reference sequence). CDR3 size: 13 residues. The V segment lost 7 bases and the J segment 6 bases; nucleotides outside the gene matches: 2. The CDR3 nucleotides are TGTGCCAGCAAGGGACAGGGGGGTCAGCCCCAGCATTTT. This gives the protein CASKGQGGQPQHF.

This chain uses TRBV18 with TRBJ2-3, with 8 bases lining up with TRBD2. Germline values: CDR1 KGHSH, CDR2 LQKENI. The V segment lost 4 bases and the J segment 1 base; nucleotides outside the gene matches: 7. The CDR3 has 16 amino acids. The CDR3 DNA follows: TGTGCCAGCTCACGAATGAAGACTAGCGGCACAGATACGCAGTATTTT. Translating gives CASSRMKTSGTDTQYF.

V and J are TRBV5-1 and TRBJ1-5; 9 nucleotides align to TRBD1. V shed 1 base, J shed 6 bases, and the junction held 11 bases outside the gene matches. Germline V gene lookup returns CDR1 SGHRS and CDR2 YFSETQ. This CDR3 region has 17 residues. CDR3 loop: CASSLLPGQGFGQPQHF. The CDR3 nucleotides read TGCGCCAGCAGCTTGCTGCCCGGACAGGGGTTTGGTCAGCCCCAGCATTTT.

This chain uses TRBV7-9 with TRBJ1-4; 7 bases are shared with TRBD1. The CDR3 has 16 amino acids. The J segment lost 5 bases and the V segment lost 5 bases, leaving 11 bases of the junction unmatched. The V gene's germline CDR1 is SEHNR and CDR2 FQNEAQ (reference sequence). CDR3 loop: CASSPILVRGNEKLFF. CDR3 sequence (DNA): TGTGCCAGCAGCCCGATCCTGGTCAGGGGGAATGAAAAACTGTTTTTT. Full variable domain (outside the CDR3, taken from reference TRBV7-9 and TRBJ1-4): DTGVSQNPRHKITKRGQNVTFRCDPISEHNRLYWYRQTLGQGPEFLTYFQNEAQLEKSRLLSDRFSAERPKGSFSTLEIQRTEQGDSAMYLCASSPILVRGNEKLFFGSGTQLSVL.

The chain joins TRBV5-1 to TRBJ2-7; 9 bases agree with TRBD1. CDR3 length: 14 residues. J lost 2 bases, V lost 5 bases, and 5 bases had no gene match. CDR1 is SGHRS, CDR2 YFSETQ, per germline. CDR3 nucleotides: TGCGCCAGCAGATTAGGGACAGGGACCTACGAGCAGTACTTC. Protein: CASRLGTGTYEQYF.

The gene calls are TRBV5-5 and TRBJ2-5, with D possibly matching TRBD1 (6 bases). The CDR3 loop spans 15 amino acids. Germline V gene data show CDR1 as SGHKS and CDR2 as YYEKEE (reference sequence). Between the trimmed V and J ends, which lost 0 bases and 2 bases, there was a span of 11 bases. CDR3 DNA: TGTGCCAGCAGCTTGGTACTAAGGGGGCAAGAGACCCAGTACTTC. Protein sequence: CASSLVLRGQETQYF.

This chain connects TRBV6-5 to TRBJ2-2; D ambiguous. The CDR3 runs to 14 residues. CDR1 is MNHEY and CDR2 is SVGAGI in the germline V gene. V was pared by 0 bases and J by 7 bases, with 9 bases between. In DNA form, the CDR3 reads TGTGCCAGCAGTTACTCGAGCTACCTCGGGGAGCTGTTTTTT. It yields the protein CASSYSSYLGELFF.

CDR3 loop: CASSSGLALLTDTQYF. As DNA, the CDR3 is TGTGCCAGCAGCTCTGGACTAGCTCTCCTCACAGATACGCAGTATTTT. The chain couples TRBV6-6 to TRBJ2-3, with TRBD2 matching over 8 bases. J was trimmed by 2 bases and V by 6 bases; bases with no gene match: 10. The CDR3 is made up of 16 amino acids. Per the germline V gene, CDR1 is MNHNY and CDR2 is SVGAGI (reference sequence).

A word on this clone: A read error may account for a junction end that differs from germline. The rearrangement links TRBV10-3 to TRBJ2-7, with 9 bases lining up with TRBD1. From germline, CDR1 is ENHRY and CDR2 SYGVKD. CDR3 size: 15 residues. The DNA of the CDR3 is TGTGCCATCAGCGCCCTACAGGGGGCGATTTACGGGCAGTACTTC. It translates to CAISALQGAIYGQYF.

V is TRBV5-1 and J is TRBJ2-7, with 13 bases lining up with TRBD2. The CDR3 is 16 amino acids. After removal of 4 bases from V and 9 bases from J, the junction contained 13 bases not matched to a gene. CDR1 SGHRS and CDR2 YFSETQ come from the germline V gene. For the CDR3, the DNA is TGCGCCAGCAGCCCCGGGACTAGCGGGACGTTTCGCCTGCAGTACTTC. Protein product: CASSPGTSGTFRLQYF.

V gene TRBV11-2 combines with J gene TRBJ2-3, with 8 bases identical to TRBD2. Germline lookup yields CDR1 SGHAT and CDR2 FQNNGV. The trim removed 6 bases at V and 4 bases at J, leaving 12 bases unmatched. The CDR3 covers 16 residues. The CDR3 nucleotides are TGTGCCAGCAGAGGTGTGGGGACTAGTATGGCAGATACGCAGTATTTT. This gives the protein CASRGVGTSMADTQYF.

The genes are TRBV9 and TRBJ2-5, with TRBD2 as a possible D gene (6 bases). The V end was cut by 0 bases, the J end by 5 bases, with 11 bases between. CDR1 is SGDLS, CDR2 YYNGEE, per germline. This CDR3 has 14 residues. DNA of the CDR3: TGTGCCAGCAGCGTAGGTAGCCGGGGGGAGACCCAGTACTTC. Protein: CASSVGSRGETQYF.

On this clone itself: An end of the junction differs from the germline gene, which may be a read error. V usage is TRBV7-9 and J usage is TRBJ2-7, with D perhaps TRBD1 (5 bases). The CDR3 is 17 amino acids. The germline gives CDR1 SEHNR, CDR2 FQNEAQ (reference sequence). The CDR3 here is CSSSLLLGGRVGDEQYF. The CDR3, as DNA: TGTTCCAGCAGCTTACTTCTAGGTGGCAGGGTGGGCGACGAGCAGTACTTC.

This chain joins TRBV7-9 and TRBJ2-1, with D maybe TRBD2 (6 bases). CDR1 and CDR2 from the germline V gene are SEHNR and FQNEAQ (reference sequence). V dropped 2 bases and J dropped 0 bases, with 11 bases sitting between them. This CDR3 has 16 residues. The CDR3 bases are TGTGCCAGCAGCTTAAGACCCGGGAGCTCCTACAATGAGCAGTTCTTC. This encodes CASSLRPGSSYNEQFF.

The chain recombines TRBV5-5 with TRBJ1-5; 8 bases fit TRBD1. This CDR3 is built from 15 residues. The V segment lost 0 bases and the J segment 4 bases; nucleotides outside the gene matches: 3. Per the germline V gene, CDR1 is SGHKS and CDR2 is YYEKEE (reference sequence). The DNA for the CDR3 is TGTGCCAGCAGCTTGGAGGGACAGGCTAATCAGCCCCAGCATTTT. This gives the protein CASSLEGQANQPQHF.

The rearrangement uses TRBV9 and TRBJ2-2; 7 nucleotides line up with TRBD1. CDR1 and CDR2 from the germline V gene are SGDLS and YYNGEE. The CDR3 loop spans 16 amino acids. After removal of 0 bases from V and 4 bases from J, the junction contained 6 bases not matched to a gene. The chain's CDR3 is CASSVANRGGTGELFF. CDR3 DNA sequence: TGTGCCAGCAGCGTAGCAAACAGGGGTGGCACCGGGGAGCTGTTTTTT.

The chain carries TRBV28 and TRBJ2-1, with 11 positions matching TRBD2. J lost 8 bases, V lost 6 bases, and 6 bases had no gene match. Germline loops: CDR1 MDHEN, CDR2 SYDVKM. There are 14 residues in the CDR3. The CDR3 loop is CASRLTSGNHEQFF. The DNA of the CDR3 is TGTGCCAGCAGGTTGACTAGCGGGAACCATGAGCAGTTCTTC.

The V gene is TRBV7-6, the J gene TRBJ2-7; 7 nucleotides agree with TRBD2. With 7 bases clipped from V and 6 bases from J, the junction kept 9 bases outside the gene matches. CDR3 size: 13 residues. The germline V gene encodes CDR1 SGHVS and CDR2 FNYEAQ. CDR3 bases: TGTGCCAGCAACAAGGAGGGAGGGTCCGAGCAGTACTTC. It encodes CASNKEGGSEQYF.

CDR3 DNA: TGTGCCATCAGTGAGTCCTTCCTGCTCCCGGGACAGGGGCGAGGAAACACCATATATTTT. This translates into CAISESFLLPGQGRGNTIYF. The V gene is TRBV10-3, the J gene TRBJ1-3, with 10 bases identical to TRBD1. This CDR3 is built from 20 residues. With 0 bases clipped from V and 4 bases from J, the junction kept 15 bases outside the gene matches. Germline loops: CDR1 ENHRY, CDR2 SYGVKD.

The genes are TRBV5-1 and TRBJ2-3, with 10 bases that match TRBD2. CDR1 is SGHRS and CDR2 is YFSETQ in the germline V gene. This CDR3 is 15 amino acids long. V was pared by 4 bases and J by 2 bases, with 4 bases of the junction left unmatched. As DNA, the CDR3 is TGCGCCAGCAGCGTTAGCGGGGGGCTCACAGATACGCAGTATTTT. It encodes CASSVSGGLTDTQYF.

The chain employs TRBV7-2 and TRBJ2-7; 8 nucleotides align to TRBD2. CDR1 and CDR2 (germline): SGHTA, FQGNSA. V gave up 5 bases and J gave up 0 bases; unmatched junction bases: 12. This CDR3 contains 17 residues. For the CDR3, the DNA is TGTGCCAGCAGCCCGGGACCAGCGGGAGCAATCTCCTACGAGCAGTACTTC. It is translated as CASSPGPAGAISYEQYF. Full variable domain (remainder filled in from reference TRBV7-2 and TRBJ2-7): GAGVSQSPSNKVTEKGKDVELRCDPISGHTALYWYRQSLGQGLEFLIYFQGNSAPDKSGLPSDRFSAERTGGSVSTLTIQRTQQEDSAVYLCASSPGPAGAISYEQYFGPGTRLTVT.

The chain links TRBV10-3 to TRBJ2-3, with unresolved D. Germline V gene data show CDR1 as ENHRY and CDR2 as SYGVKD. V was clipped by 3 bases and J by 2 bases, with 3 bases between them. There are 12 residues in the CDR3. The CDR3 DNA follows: TGTGCCATCAGTGACTACACAGATACGCAGTATTTT. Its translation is CAISDYTDTQYF.

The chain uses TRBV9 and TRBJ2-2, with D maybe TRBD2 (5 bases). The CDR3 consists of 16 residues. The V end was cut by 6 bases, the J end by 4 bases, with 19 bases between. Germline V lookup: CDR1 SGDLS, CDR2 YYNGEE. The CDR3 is CASTRDPAGGTGELFF. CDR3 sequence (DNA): TGTGCCAGCACCCGAGACCCAGCAGGAGGCACCGGGGAGCTGTTTTTT.

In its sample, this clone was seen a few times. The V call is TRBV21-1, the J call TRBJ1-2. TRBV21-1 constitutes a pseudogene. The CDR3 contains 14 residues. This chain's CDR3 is CASSKERRDRGYTF. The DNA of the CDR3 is TGTGCCAGCAGCAAAGAAAGGAGGGATCGTGGCTACACCTTC.

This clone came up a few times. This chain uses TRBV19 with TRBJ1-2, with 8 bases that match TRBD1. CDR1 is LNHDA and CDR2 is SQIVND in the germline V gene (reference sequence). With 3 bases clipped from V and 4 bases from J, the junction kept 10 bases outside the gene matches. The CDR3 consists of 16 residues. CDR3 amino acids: CASSMSGTGGIYGYTF. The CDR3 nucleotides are TGTGCCAGTAGTATGTCCGGGACAGGCGGAATCTATGGCTACACCTTC. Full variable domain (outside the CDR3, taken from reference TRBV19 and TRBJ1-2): DGGITQSPKYLFRKEGQNVTLSCEQNLNHDAMYWYRQDPGQGLRLIYYSQIVNDFQKGDIAEGYSVSREKKESFPLTVTSAQKNPTAFYLCASSMSGTGGIYGYTFGSGTRLTVV.